This T cell receptor beta chain is drawn from a study of T cell clonotyping in hematopoietic cell transplantation. Specified time point: recipient sample about 28 days before transplant, after cytoreduction. V gave up 4 bases and J gave up 3 bases, with 2 bases separating them. Germline V gene lookup returns CDR1 LNHDA and CDR2 SQIVND (reference sequence). The CDR3 extends over 11 amino acids. Turning to this clone: Its target is unknown.

The protocol was immunoSEQ multiplex PCR, while the TCRdb copy is restricted to in-frame clones and leaves out a portion. The data contain about 45,000 clones, around 84% of them singletons. Study-wide results and limits: Graft donor and pretransplant recipient Inverse Simpson Index values predicted broader posttransplant TCR diversity.

Sample: peripheral blood mononuclear cells, taken before stem cell transplant. The TCR was taken from a man in his fifties or sixties with myelodysplastic syndrome. Some clones in this sample may be carry-over from other donors' samples. This chain joins TRBV19 and TRBJ2-3; D uncertain. The CDR3 protein is CASSTTDTQYF. CDR3 nucleotide sequence: TGTGCCAGTAGTACAACAGATACGCAGTATTTT.